These 22 T cell receptor beta chains originate from one sample sequenced in a study of GPR56 and killer-like receptors on CD4 memory cells. TCRdb derives one entry per CDR3 protein from the reads, leaving out DNA. Its listing shows about 1,400 distinct CDR3 sequences. Five CD4+ populations, defined by killer cell lectin-like receptor and GPR56 markers, were sorted by FACS. What was sequenced was memory CD4+ T cells from blood. Receptors were obtained from a human donor in good health.

This sequence joins TRBV12-3 or TRBV12-4 and TRBJ2-5; the D call from TCRdb, TRBD1, cannot be confirmed without DNA. This CDR3 has 14 residues. The CDR3 sequence is CASSPRGMKETQYF.

The chain combines TRBV20-1 with TRBJ1-4; as DNA is missing, the TRBD1 call by TCRdb cannot be tested. The CDR3 runs to 14 residues. The germline gives CDR1 DFQATT, CDR2 SNEGSKA (reference sequence). The CDR3 loop reads CSARPGRNNEKLFF.

According to its frequency, this clonotype is large. The chain has TRBV6-6 and TRBJ1-1; TCRdb lists TRBD1, though no DNA is available to test this call. This CDR3 is 11 amino acids long. In germline, CDR1 is MNHNY, CDR2 SVGAGI (reference sequence). CDR3 sequence reads: CASSPTGPTLF.

Its frequency marks this clonotype as large (0.1 to 1%). The chain recombines TRBV6-5 with TRBJ1-4; without DNA, the TCRdb call of TRBD1 cannot be checked. CDR1 is MNHEY and CDR2 is SVGAGI in the germline V gene. This CDR3 has 16 amino acids. Here the CDR3 reads CASRSQGSVTNEKLFF.

V usage is TRBV4-3 and J usage is TRBJ1-2; lacking DNA, the TRBD1 call made by TCRdb goes unchecked. Germline lookup yields CDR1 LGHNA and CDR2 YSLEER. The CDR3 sequence is 17 residues long. The CDR3 spells CASSQDQLPSGGDGYTF.

J is TRBJ2-1 and V is TRBV19; TCRdb's D call, TRBD1, is unchecked because there is no DNA. The germline V gene encodes CDR1 LNHDA and CDR2 SQIVND (reference sequence). This CDR3 is 16 amino acids long. The CDR3 sequence is CASSPRGQGAYNEQFF.

Judged by frequency, this clonotype is medium-sized (0.01 to 0.1%). CDR3: CASSFTAITETPLHF. The chain recombines TRBV28 with TRBJ1-6. This CDR3 is built from 15 residues. The germline gives CDR1 MDHEN, CDR2 SYDVKM. Full variable domain (remainder filled in from reference TRBV28 and TRBJ1-6): DVKVTQSSRYLVKRTGEKVFLECVQDMDHENMFWYRQDPGLGLRLIYFSYDVKMKEKGDIPEGYSVSREKKERFSLILESASTNQTSMYLCASSFTAITETPLHFGNGTRLTVT.

J is TRBJ2-2 and V is TRBV12-3 or TRBV12-4; there is no DNA to check the TCRdb D call of TRBD1. CDR3 length: 16 amino acids. The CDR3 here is CASSLRGGRNTGELFF.

This clonotype registers large by frequency. CDR3: CASRITYDRVDNEQFF. The J gene is TRBJ2-1, the V gene TRBV6-1; TCRdb gives TRBD1 as the D gene, but with no DNA this cannot be confirmed. The germline V gene has CDR1 MNHNS and CDR2 SASEGT. The CDR3 is 16 residues long.

This clonotype counts as large by frequency. Here the CDR3 reads CASSIQQGAEAFF. This chain uses TRBV19 with TRBJ1-1; TCRdb's D gene call, TRBD1, goes unchecked for lack of DNA. The CDR3 has 13 amino acids. Germline assignment: CDR1 LNHDA and CDR2 SQIVND (reference sequence).

This clonotype ranks as large (0.1 to 1%) in terms of frequency. CDR3 sequence: CATSGDGRTDTQYF. The chain employs TRBV24-1 and TRBJ2-3; TCRdb's assignment of TRBD2 cannot be checked, as there is no DNA. Germline V gene sequence: CDR1 KGHDR, CDR2 SFDVKD. This CDR3 spans 14 amino acids.

Frequency places this clonotype as medium-sized. J is TRBJ1-3 and V is TRBV11-3. The CDR3 extends over 16 amino acids. CDR1 SGHNT and CDR2 YENEEA come from the germline V gene. The CDR3 reads CASSLGTRSSGNTIYF.

The J gene is TRBJ1-1, the V gene TRBV20-1; lacking DNA, the TRBD1 call made by TCRdb goes unchecked. This CDR3 comprises 14 residues. From germline, CDR1 is DFQATT and CDR2 SNEGSKA (reference sequence). The CDR3 loop is CSASPGQYGIEAFF.

V usage is TRBV4-3 and J usage is TRBJ1-3. The CDR3 has 20 residues. CDR1 LGHNA and CDR2 YSLEER come from the germline V gene. The CDR3 loop reads CASSQDDGIGVVGSGNTIYF.

This clonotype is labeled large based on frequency. The chain links TRBV6-2 or TRBV6-3 to TRBJ2-1; with no DNA, the TCRdb D assignment of TRBD2 cannot be verified. The V gene's germline CDR1 is MNHEY and CDR2 SVGEGT. This CDR3 contains 19 residues. The CDR3 here is CASRSWGGVDPRGNNEQFF.

The genes are TRBV9 and TRBJ2-2; the D call from TCRdb, TRBD1, cannot be confirmed without DNA. This CDR3 has 15 residues. Germline assignment: CDR1 SGDLS and CDR2 YYNGEE. The CDR3 sequence: CASSPLQGGAGELFF.

This clonotype registers medium-sized by frequency. CDR3 sequence: CSVAGQGREQYF. The V and J genes are TRBV29-1 and TRBJ2-7; TCRdb selects TRBD1, and the lack of DNA leaves this call unchecked. Germline V gene lookup returns CDR1 SQVTM and CDR2 ANQGSEA. This CDR3 region has 12 residues.

This clonotype shows up as medium-sized (0.01 to 0.1%) by frequency. This sequence joins TRBV11-3 and TRBJ2-1; TCRdb indicates TRBD1, and absent DNA this call remains unverified. CDR1 SGHNT and CDR2 YENEEA come from the germline V gene. This CDR3 has 16 amino acids. The CDR3 protein is CASSRETAPPYNEQFF.

This rearrangement joins TRBV11-3 to TRBJ2-3; there is no DNA to check the TCRdb D call of TRBD2. The CDR3 has 16 residues. The germline V gene has CDR1 SGHNT and CDR2 YENEEA. The CDR3 sequence is CASSPGTSGRTDTQYF.

V is TRBV19 and J is TRBJ2-5; TCRdb calls TRBD2, which cannot be checked without DNA. The germline V gene encodes CDR1 LNHDA and CDR2 SQIVND (reference sequence). The CDR3 has 15 residues. The CDR3 here is CASRLAGGLQETQYF.

This clonotype is classed as medium-sized by frequency. This chain connects TRBV30 to TRBJ1-3; the D call of TRBD1 rests on TCRdb alone, since no DNA is present to check it. In germline, CDR1 is GTSNPN, CDR2 SVGIG (reference sequence). This CDR3 has 14 residues. The CDR3 loop is CAWSIGGTGNTIYF.

V usage is TRBV20-1 and J usage is TRBJ2-2; TCRdb lists TRBD2, though no DNA is available to test this call. The CDR3 spans 16 residues. Per germline, CDR1 DFQATT and CDR2 SNEGSKA (reference sequence). The CDR3 sequence: CSARDRGPSGTGELFF.